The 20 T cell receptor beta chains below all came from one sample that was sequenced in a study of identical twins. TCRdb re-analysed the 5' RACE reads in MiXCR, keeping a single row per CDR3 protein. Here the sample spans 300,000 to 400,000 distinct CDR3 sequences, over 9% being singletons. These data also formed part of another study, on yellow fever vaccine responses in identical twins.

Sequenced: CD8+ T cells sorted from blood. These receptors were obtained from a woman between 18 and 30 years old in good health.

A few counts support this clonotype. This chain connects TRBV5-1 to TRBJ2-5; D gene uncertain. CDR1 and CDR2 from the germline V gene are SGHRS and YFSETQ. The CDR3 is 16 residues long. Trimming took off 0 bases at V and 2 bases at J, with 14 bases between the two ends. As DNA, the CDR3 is TGCGCCAGCAGCTTGGCGGTCGGTCGGCTGCAAGAGACCCAGTACTTC. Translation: CASSLAVGRLQETQYF.

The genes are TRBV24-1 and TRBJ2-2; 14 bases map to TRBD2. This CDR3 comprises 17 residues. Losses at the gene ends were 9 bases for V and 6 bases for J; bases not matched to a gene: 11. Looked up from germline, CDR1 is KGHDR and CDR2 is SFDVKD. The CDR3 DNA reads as TGTGCCACCGGGGAGACTAGCGGGAGGGGGTACGCCGGGGAGCTGTTTTTT. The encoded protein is CATGETSGRGYAGELFF.

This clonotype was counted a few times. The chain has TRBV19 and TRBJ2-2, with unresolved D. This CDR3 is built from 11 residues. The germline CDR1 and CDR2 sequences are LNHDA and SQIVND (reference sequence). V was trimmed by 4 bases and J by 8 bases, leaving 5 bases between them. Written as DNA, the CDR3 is TGTGCCAGTAGTACCGGGGGGGAGCTGTTTTTT. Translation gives CASSTGGELFF.

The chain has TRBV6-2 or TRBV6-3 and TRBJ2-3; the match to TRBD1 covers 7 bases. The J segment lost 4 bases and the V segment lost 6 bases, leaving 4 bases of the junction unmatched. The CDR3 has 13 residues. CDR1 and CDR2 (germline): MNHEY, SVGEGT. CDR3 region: CASRKTGPDTQYF. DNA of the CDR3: TGTGCCAGCAGAAAGACAGGGCCAGATACGCAGTATTTT.

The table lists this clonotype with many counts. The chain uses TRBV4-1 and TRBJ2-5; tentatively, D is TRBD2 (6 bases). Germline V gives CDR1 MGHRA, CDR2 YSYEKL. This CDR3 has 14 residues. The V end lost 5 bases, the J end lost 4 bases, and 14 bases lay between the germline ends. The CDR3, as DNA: TGCGCCAGCAGCTTACGGGACTCTGCAGAGACCCAGTACTTC. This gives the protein CASSLRDSAETQYF.

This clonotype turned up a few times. In DNA, the CDR3 is TGTGCCAGCAGTTCCCCAGGGGGCGGAATGGCTGAAGCTTTCTTT. The encoded protein is CASSSPGGGMAEAFF. The chain employs TRBV12-3 or TRBV12-4 and TRBJ1-1; 8 bases align to TRBD1. V shed 4 bases and J 6 bases; nucleotides not matched to a gene: 10. The CDR3 covers 15 residues.

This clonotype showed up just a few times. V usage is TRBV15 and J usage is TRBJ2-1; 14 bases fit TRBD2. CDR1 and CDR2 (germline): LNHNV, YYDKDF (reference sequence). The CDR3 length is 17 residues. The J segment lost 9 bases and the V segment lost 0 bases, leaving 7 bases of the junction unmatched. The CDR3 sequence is CATSREVGLAGGSEQFF. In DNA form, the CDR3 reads TGTGCCACCAGCAGAGAAGTAGGACTAGCGGGAGGCAGTGAGCAGTTCTTC.

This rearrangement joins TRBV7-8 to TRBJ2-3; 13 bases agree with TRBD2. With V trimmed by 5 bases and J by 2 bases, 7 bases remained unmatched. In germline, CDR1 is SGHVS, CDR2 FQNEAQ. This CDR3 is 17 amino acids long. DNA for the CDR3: TGTGCCAGCAGCCACGGACTAGCGGGAGAACACACAGATACGCAGTATTTT. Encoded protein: CASSHGLAGEHTDTQYF.

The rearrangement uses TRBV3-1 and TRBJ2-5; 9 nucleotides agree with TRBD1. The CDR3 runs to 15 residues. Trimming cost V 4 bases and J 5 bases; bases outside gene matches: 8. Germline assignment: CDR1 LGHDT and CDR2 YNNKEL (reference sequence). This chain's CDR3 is CASSPGQGQGETQYF. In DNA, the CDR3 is TGTGCCAGCAGCCCGGGACAGGGCCAAGGGGAGACCCAGTACTTC.

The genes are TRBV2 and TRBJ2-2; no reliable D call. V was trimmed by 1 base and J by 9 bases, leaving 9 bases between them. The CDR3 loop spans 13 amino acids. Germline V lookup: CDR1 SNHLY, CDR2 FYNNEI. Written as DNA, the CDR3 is TGTGCCAGCAGTGAAGTCCCCTCAAGGGAGCTGTTTTTT. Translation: CASSEVPSRELFF.

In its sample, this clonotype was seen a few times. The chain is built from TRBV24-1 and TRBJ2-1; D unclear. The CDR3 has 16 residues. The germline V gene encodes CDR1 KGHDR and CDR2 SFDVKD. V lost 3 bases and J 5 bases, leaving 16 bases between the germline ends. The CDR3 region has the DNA TGTGCCACCAGTGATGACACCCACTACGCTAACAATGAGCAGTTCTTC. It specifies CATSDDTHYANNEQFF.

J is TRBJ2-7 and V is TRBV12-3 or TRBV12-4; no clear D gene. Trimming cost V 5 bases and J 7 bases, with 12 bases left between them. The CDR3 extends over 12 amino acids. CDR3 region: CASSVTSEEQYF. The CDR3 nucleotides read TGTGCCAGCAGTGTTACTTCGGAGGAGCAGTACTTC.

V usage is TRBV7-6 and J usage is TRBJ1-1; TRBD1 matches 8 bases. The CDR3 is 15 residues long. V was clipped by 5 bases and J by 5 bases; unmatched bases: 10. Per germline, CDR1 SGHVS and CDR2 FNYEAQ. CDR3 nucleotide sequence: TGTGCCAGCAGCCCCGGGCAGGGGGCGAGTACTGAAGCTTTCTTT. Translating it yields CASSPGQGASTEAFF.

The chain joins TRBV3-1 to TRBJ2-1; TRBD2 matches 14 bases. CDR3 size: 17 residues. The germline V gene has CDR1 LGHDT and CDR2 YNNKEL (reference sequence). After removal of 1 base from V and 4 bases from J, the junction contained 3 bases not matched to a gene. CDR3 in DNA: TGTGCCAGCAGCCAAGGCCGGACTAGCGGGGGGTACAATGAGCAGTTCTTC. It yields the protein CASSQGRTSGGYNEQFF.

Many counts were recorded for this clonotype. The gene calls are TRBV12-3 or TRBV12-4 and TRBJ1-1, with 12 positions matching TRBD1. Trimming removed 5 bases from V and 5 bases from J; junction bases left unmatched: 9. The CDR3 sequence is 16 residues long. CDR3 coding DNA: TGTGCCAGCAGTCTCCCGGGACAGGGGGCGAGGACTGAAGCTTTCTTT. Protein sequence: CASSLPGQGARTEAFF.

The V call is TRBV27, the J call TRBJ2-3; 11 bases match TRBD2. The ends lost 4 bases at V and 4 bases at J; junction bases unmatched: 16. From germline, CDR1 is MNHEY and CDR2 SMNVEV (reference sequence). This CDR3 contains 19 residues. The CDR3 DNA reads TGTGCCAGCAGTTGGGACGTAGCGGGAGGGCTCATCCCCCCAGATACGCAGTATTTT. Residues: CASSWDVAGGLIPPDTQYF.

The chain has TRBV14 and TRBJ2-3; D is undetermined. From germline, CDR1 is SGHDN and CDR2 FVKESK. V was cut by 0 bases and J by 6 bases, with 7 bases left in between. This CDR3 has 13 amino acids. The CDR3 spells CASSQDPKDTQYF. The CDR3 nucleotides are TGTGCCAGCAGCCAAGATCCCAAGGATACGCAGTATTTT.

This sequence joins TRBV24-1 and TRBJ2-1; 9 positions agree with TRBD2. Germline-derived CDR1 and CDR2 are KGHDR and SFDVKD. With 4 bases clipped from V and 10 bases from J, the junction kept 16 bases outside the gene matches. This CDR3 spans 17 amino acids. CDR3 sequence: CATSDPRRGLLAGEQFF. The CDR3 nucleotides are TGTGCCACCAGTGACCCGCGTCGGGGGCTGCTAGCGGGAGAGCAGTTCTTC.

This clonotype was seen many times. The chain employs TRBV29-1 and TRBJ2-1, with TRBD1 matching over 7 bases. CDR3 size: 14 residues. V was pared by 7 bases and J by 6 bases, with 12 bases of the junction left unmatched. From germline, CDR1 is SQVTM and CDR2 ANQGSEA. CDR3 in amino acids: CSALSRGLRNEQFF. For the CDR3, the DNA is TGCAGCGCCCTGAGTAGGGGGCTGCGCAATGAGCAGTTCTTC.

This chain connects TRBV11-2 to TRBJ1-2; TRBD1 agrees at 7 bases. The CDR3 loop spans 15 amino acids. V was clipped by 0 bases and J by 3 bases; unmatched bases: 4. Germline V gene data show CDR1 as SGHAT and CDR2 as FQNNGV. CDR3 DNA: TGTGCCAGCAGCTTAGAAGGGGGCATTTACTATGGCTACACCTTC. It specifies CASSLEGGIYYGYTF.